One sample yielded the 9 T cell receptor beta chains listed below, sequenced in a study of memory CD4+ T cells and cytomegalovirus serostatus. Single viable CD3+CD4+CD8-CD45RO+ cells were sorted as the memory CD4+ T cells. TCRdb keeps only in-frame clones here, not all; method: immunoSEQ multiplex PCR. Of about 48,000 clones listed, around four fifths are singletons. Material: memory CD4+ T cells from blood. These receptors all stem from an adult in good health and CMV-seronegative.

This chain links TRBV5-1 with TRBJ1-1; TRBD1 might be the D (6 bases). Trimming removed 4 bases at V and 1 base at J, with 23 bases between. This CDR3 spans 18 amino acids. Per germline, CDR1 SGHRS and CDR2 YFSETQ. The CDR3 is CASSRESTGGLGNTEAFF. The CDR3 DNA reads as TGCGCCAGCAGCAGAGAATCGACAGGAGGGTTGGGGAACACTGAAGCTTTCTTT.

The chain links TRBV18 to TRBJ1-1; possibly TRBD1 for D (5 bases). The ends were cut back, 3 bases at V and 6 bases at J, with 20 bases in the middle. This CDR3 comprises 16 residues. Germline CDR1 KGHSH, CDR2 LQKENI. CDR3 region: CASSPQSTGTQAEAFF. CDR3 coding DNA: TGTGCCAGCTCACCTCAATCGACCGGGACTCAGGCTGAAGCTTTCTTT.

This clone was seen only once. V is TRBV5-4 and J is TRBJ2-3, with no clear D. V dropped 3 bases and J dropped 7 bases, with 15 bases sitting between them. From germline, CDR1 is SGHNT and CDR2 YYREEE (reference sequence). There are 14 residues in the CDR3. CDR3 nucleotide sequence: TGTGCCAGCAGCTCCCCCCCGAAACACAATACGCAGTATTTT. Amino acids: CASSSPPKHNTQYF.

The CDR3 protein is CSARVSREQYF. CDR3 bases: TGCAGTGCTAGAGTCTCCCGCGAGCAGTACTTC. This chain connects TRBV20-1 to TRBJ2-7; D ambiguous. Trimming pared 1 base from V and 6 bases from J, leaving 7 bases between. CDR1 and CDR2 (germline): DFQATT, SNEGSKA (reference sequence). This CDR3 has 11 amino acids.

The V call is TRBV7-2, the J call TRBJ2-6; D gene uncertain. The CDR3 has 13 residues. V was shortened by 4 bases and J by 14 bases, with 15 bases between the two germline ends. Per the germline V gene, CDR1 is SGHTA and CDR2 is FQGNSA. As DNA, the CDR3 is TGTGCCAGCAGCTCAGGACCTAGGTTGTTCCTGACTTTC. It encodes CASSSGPRLFLTF.

This clone was seen only once. The chain recombines TRBV28 with TRBJ2-1; 9 bases map to TRBD2. This CDR3 contains 16 residues. Losses at the gene ends were 1 base for V and 5 bases for J; bases not matched to a gene: 6. Per germline, CDR1 MDHEN and CDR2 SYDVKM. CDR3 bases: TGTGCCAGCAGTTTATTGGCTAGCGGGGCCAACAATGAGCAGTTCTTC. Its protein product is CASSLLASGANNEQFF.

This clone was observed a few times. The chain uses TRBV2 and TRBJ1-5; unclear D gene. Trimming took 5 bases from V and 3 from J, leaving 5 bases between them. This CDR3 spans 12 amino acids. Germline V gene sequence: CDR1 SNHLY, CDR2 FYNNEI. The DNA for the CDR3 is TGTGCCAGCAGTACAGCCAATCAGCCCCAGCATTTT. This encodes CASSTANQPQHF.

This chain uses TRBV6-5 with TRBJ2-1; TRBD2 aligns across 7 bases. This CDR3 is 16 amino acids long. Trimming removed 0 bases from V and 2 bases from J; junction bases left unmatched: 4. Germline CDR1 and CDR2: MNHEY and SVGAGI. The DNA for the CDR3 is TGTGCCAGCAGTTACTCGGGAGGGAGGGCCTACAATGAGCAGTTCTTC. The encoded protein is CASSYSGGRAYNEQFF.

The chain combines TRBV2 with TRBJ1-3, with 7 bases that match TRBD1. CDR3 length equals 13 residues. CDR1 and CDR2 from the germline V gene are SNHLY and FYNNEI. V shed 6 bases and J 4 bases; nucleotides not matched to a gene: 3. CDR3 amino acids: CASSRGTGNTIYF. For the CDR3, the DNA is TGTGCCAGCAGCAGGGGGACGGGAAACACCATATATTTT.